Listed below are T cell receptor beta chains from one sample, sequenced in a study of T-cell reconstitution after alpha-beta-depleted transplantation in children. TCRdb independently ran MiXCR on the PCR reads; one entry per CDR3 protein. The sample lists fewer than 550,000 distinct CDR3 sequences, around 10% seen once, with 11% to 15% in the top ten. Sequencing used PBMCs, mostly from graft donor cells, obtained 180 days after TCRalphabeta/CD19-depleted stem cell transplant. These TCRs come from a female patient between 2 and 15 years old who had a stem cell transplant for aplastic anemia, so the T cells may come from the graft donor. Both conserved end residues are part of each CDR3. D genes are given only for firm matches. Size is omitted from some rows. Given values are once, few, many or a class for expanded clones.

clone_size: few; d_call: TRBD2; cdr3_length: 15; j_call: TRBJ2-1; v_call: TRBV19; cdr3_aa: CASSPLAGGANEQFF; cdr3_nt: TGTGCCAGTAGCCCTCTTGCGGGAGGCGCCAATGAGCAGTTCTTC
clone_size: .; d_call: .; cdr3_length: 13; j_call: TRBJ1-3; v_call: TRBV20-1; cdr3_aa: CSARQASGNTIYF; cdr3_nt: TGCAGTGCCAGACAGGCCTCTGGAAACACCATATATTTT
clone_size: .; d_call: .; cdr3_length: 15; j_call: TRBJ2-5; v_call: TRBV9; cdr3_aa: CASSVDGGGLGAQYF; cdr3_nt: TGTGCCAGCAGCGTAGACGGGGGAGGTCTGGGGGCCCAGTACTTC
clone_size: .; d_call: TRBD1; cdr3_length: 16; j_call: TRBJ1-2; v_call: TRBV6-5; cdr3_aa: CASSSWGTGWDYGYTF; cdr3_nt: TGTGCCAGCAGTTCCTGGGGGACAGGGTGGGACTATGGCTACACCTTC
clone_size: many; d_call: TRBD1; cdr3_length: 14; j_call: TRBJ1-4; v_call: TRBV6-5; cdr3_aa: CASSNRDRDEKLFF; cdr3_nt: TGTGCCAGCAGTAACCGGGACAGGGACGAAAAACTGTTTTTT
clone_size: many; d_call: .; cdr3_length: 15; j_call: TRBJ2-4; v_call: TRBV3-1; cdr3_aa: CASSQEGLAKNIQYF; cdr3_nt: TGTGCCAGCAGCCAAGAAGGACTAGCCAAAAACATTCAGTACTTC
clone_size: many; d_call: TRBD2; cdr3_length: 15; j_call: TRBJ2-1; v_call: TRBV7-2; cdr3_aa: CASSSTSGIYNEQFF; cdr3_nt: TGTGCCAGCAGCTCCACTAGCGGTATCTACAATGAGCAGTTCTTC
clone_size: few; d_call: .; cdr3_length: 16; j_call: TRBJ1-2; v_call: TRBV19; cdr3_aa: CASSRAYAGTPYGYTF; cdr3_nt: TGTGCCAGTAGTAGAGCCTACGCAGGGACCCCCTATGGCTACACCTTC
clone_size: many; d_call: TRBD2; cdr3_length: 16; j_call: TRBJ2-1; v_call: TRBV11-2; cdr3_aa: CASSLAYSGGNNEQFF; cdr3_nt: TGTGCCAGCAGCTTAGCGTATAGCGGGGGGAACAATGAGCAGTTCTTC
clone_size: many; d_call: TRBD1; cdr3_length: 15; j_call: TRBJ1-5; v_call: TRBV20-1; cdr3_aa: CSARNTGAYNQPQHF; cdr3_nt: TGCAGTGCTAGAAATACAGGGGCCTACAATCAGCCCCAGCATTTT
clone_size: .; d_call: .; cdr3_length: 11; j_call: TRBJ2-3; v_call: TRBV2; cdr3_aa: CARGGTDTQYF; cdr3_nt: TGTGCCAGAGGCGGCACAGATACGCAGTATTTT
clone_size: .; d_call: .; cdr3_length: 15; j_call: TRBJ1-5; v_call: TRBV12-3/TRBV12-4; cdr3_aa: CASSSGQSGNQPQHF; cdr3_nt: TGTGCCAGCAGTTCCGGGCAGTCCGGCAATCAGCCCCAGCATTTT
clone_size: few; d_call: TRBD2; cdr3_length: 14; j_call: TRBJ2-5; v_call: TRBV12-3/TRBV12-4; cdr3_aa: CASSTAGGRETQYF; cdr3_nt: TGTGCCAGCAGCACCGCGGGGGGAAGGGAGACCCAGTACTTC
clone_size: .; d_call: .; cdr3_length: 13; j_call: TRBJ2-2; v_call: TRBV29-1; cdr3_aa: CSVVRGGAGELFF; cdr3_nt: TGCAGCGTTGTGCGGGGTGGGGCCGGGGAGCTGTTTTTT
clone_size: .; d_call: TRBD2; cdr3_length: 18; j_call: TRBJ2-1; v_call: TRBV5-5; cdr3_aa: CASSLLAGGIYSYNEQFF; cdr3_nt: TGTGCCAGCAGCTTACTAGCGGGAGGGATCTATTCCTACAATGAGCAGTTCTTC
clone_size: .; d_call: TRBD2; cdr3_length: 17; j_call: TRBJ2-2; v_call: TRBV4-1; cdr3_aa: CASSQGLAGVGTGELFF; cdr3_nt: TGCGCCAGCAGCCAGGGACTAGCGGGAGTGGGCACCGGGGAGCTGTTTTTT
clone_size: .; d_call: .; cdr3_length: 10; j_call: TRBJ1-1; v_call: TRBV29-1; cdr3_aa: CSVGYTEAFF; cdr3_nt: TGCAGCGTTGGTTACACTGAAGCTTTCTTT
clone_size: .; d_call: .; cdr3_length: 15; j_call: TRBJ2-5; v_call: TRBV18; cdr3_aa: CASSTLDSAAETQYF; cdr3_nt: TGTGCCAGCTCAACCCTGGACTCCGCGGCAGAGACCCAGTACTTC
clone_size: .; d_call: TRBD1; cdr3_length: 14; j_call: TRBJ1-1; v_call: TRBV7-9; cdr3_aa: CASSLAQGGPEAFF; cdr3_nt: TGTGCCAGCAGCTTAGCGCAAGGGGGCCCCGAAGCTTTCTTT
clone_size: many; d_call: .; cdr3_length: 16; j_call: TRBJ2-2; v_call: TRBV12-3/TRBV12-4; cdr3_aa: CASSLRGRASSGELFF; cdr3_nt: TGTGCCAGCAGTTTAAGGGGGAGGGCCTCATCCGGGGAGCTGTTTTTT
clone_size: few; d_call: TRBD2; cdr3_length: 17; j_call: TRBJ2-7; v_call: TRBV4-2; cdr3_aa: CASSQVSGTSGTYEQYF; cdr3_nt: TGTGCCAGCAGCCAAGTGTCCGGGACTAGCGGAACCTACGAGCAGTACTTC
clone_size: .; d_call: .; cdr3_length: 16; j_call: TRBJ2-1; v_call: TRBV12-3/TRBV12-4; cdr3_aa: CASSFGWQGPYNEQFF; cdr3_nt: TGTGCCAGCAGTTTTGGTTGGCAGGGACCCTACAATGAGCAGTTCTTC
clone_size: few; d_call: .; cdr3_length: 12; j_call: TRBJ2-4; v_call: TRBV6-2/TRBV6-3; cdr3_aa: CASRGFEGIQYF; cdr3_nt: TGTGCCAGCCGTGGGTTCGAGGGGATTCAGTACTTC
clone_size: .; d_call: TRBD2; cdr3_length: 15; j_call: TRBJ2-1; v_call: TRBV20-1; cdr3_aa: CSAREWVAGHNEQFF; cdr3_nt: TGCAGTGCTAGAGAGTGGGTAGCGGGACACAATGAGCAGTTCTTC
clone_size: .; d_call: TRBD1; cdr3_length: 15; j_call: TRBJ2-5; v_call: TRBV30; cdr3_aa: CAWSPGGFGQETQYF; cdr3_nt: TGTGCCTGGAGTCCAGGGGGCTTCGGCCAAGAGACCCAGTACTTC
clone_size: .; d_call: TRBD1; cdr3_length: 15; j_call: TRBJ1-2; v_call: TRBV4-3; cdr3_aa: CASSQPGQGNDGYTF; cdr3_nt: TGCGCCAGCAGCCAACCGGGACAGGGGAACGATGGCTACACCTTC
clone_size: few; d_call: TRBD1; cdr3_length: 17; j_call: TRBJ2-3; v_call: TRBV5-1; cdr3_aa: CASSLQVGTGEGDTQYF; cdr3_nt: TGCGCCAGCAGCTTGCAGGTCGGGACAGGGGAAGGAGATACGCAGTATTTT
clone_size: .; d_call: TRBD1; cdr3_length: 16; j_call: TRBJ2-2; v_call: TRBV9; cdr3_aa: CASSTHMGQGARELFF; cdr3_nt: TGTGCCAGCAGCACACACATGGGGCAGGGGGCCCGGGAGCTGTTTTTT
clone_size: .; d_call: .; cdr3_length: 14; j_call: TRBJ2-1; v_call: TRBV20-1; cdr3_aa: CSARKAGRYNEQFF; cdr3_nt: TGCAGTGCTAGAAAAGCCGGGCGGTACAATGAGCAGTTCTTC
clone_size: .; d_call: .; cdr3_length: 15; j_call: TRBJ1-5; v_call: TRBV18; cdr3_aa: CASSQGPNVNQPQHF; cdr3_nt: TGTGCCAGCTCACAGGGCCCAAATGTCAATCAGCCCCAGCATTTT
clone_size: .; d_call: .; cdr3_length: 18; j_call: TRBJ2-6; v_call: TRBV5-1; cdr3_aa: CASSRLGGALSGANVLTF; cdr3_nt: TGCGCCAGCAGCCGCCTGGGGGGGGCTCTCAGTGGGGCCAACGTCCTGACTTTC
clone_size: few; d_call: TRBD1; cdr3_length: 15; j_call: TRBJ2-7; v_call: TRBV18; cdr3_aa: CASSLRTGRNDEQYF; cdr3_nt: TGTGCCAGCTCACTAAGGACAGGGAGGAACGACGAGCAGTACTTC
clone_size: many; d_call: .; cdr3_length: 13; j_call: TRBJ2-7; v_call: TRBV29-1; cdr3_aa: CSVVVAGPFEQYF; cdr3_nt: TGCAGCGTTGTTGTCGCGGGGCCTTTCGAGCAGTACTTC
clone_size: .; d_call: .; cdr3_length: 16; j_call: TRBJ2-3; v_call: TRBV6-5; cdr3_aa: CASSFEPGTSTDTQYF; cdr3_nt: TGTGCCAGCAGTTTCGAGCCGGGAACTAGCACAGATACGCAGTATTTT
clone_size: few; d_call: .; cdr3_length: 16; j_call: TRBJ1-4; v_call: TRBV12-3/TRBV12-4; cdr3_aa: CASSWGTSGRYEKLFF; cdr3_nt: TGTGCCAGCAGTTGGGGGACCTCGGGTCGGTATGAAAAACTGTTTTTT
clone_size: .; d_call: .; cdr3_length: 16; j_call: TRBJ2-1; v_call: TRBV25-1; cdr3_aa: CASSESGRALDNEQFF; cdr3_nt: TGTGCCAGCAGTGAATCTGGGAGAGCCCTCGACAATGAGCAGTTCTTC
clone_size: few; d_call: .; cdr3_length: 14; j_call: TRBJ1-1; v_call: TRBV7-9; cdr3_aa: CASSFLAENTEAFF; cdr3_nt: TGTGCCAGCAGCTTCCTAGCAGAAAACACTGAAGCTTTCTTT
clone_size: .; d_call: .; cdr3_length: 15; j_call: TRBJ2-5; v_call: TRBV7-9; cdr3_aa: CASSLAMGPQETQYF; cdr3_nt: TGTGCCAGCAGCTTAGCTATGGGACCTCAAGAGACCCAGTACTTC
clone_size: .; d_call: .; cdr3_length: 17; j_call: TRBJ2-1; v_call: TRBV29-1; cdr3_aa: CSVEGVPSASSYNEQFF; cdr3_nt: TGCAGCGTTGAAGGAGTCCCTAGCGCGAGCTCCTACAATGAGCAGTTCTTC
clone_size: few; d_call: .; cdr3_length: 14; j_call: TRBJ2-4; v_call: TRBV3-1; cdr3_aa: CASSRARAKNIQYF; cdr3_nt: TGTGCCAGCAGCCGCGCGCGAGCCAAAAACATTCAGTACTTC
clone_size: .; d_call: TRBD2; cdr3_length: 14; j_call: TRBJ2-1; v_call: TRBV12-3/TRBV12-4; cdr3_aa: CASRSSGLYNEQFF; cdr3_nt: TGTGCCAGCAGGTCTAGCGGTTTATACAATGAGCAGTTCTTC